This is a list of T cell receptor beta chains from one sample in a study of cytomegalovirus exposure and HLA in healthy donors. The assay was immunoSEQ multiplex PCR, and TCRdb's table has in-frame clones only and misses some. The data contain roughly 100,000 clones, around 80% of them seen just once; the ten biggest clones take up more than 3%. Sequencing used PBMCs. The receptors derive from a woman in her thirties or forties in good health and CMV-seronegative. CDR3s include the opening cysteine and the closing phenylalanine or tryptophan. D genes are given only for firm matches. Only part of the rows carry a size: once, few, many, or a class if the clone is expanded.

d_call j_call v_call cdr3_length clone_size cdr3_aa cdr3_nt
- TRBJ2-7 TRBV5-6 11 - CASSTDYEQYF TGTGCCAGTAGCACAGATTACGAGCAGTACTTC
- TRBJ2-3 TRBV7-8 14 - CASSTGVTTDTQYF TGTGCCAGCAGTACCGGGGTGACAACAGATACGCAGTATTTT
TRBD2 TRBJ2-1 TRBV11-2 14 - CASNVLAGNNEQFF TGTGCCAGCAACGTACTAGCGGGTAACAATGAGCAGTTCTTC
- TRBJ2-2 TRBV25-1 17 - CASSELGRAANTGELFF TGTGCCAGCAGTGAATTGGGCAGGGCCGCGAACACCGGGGAGCTGTTTTTT
- TRBJ2-7 TRBV25-1 16 once CASSEFNARGSSEQYF TGTGCCAGCAGTGAATTCAATGCCAGGGGTTCTTCCGAGCAGTACTTC
- TRBJ1-6 TRBV19 14 - CASKRQGGNSPLHF TGTGCCAGTAAGAGGCAGGGAGGTAATTCACCCCTCCACTTT
TRBD2 TRBJ2-6 TRBV6-5 14 - CAVWGGSGANVLTF TGTGCCGTCTGGGGGGGATCCGGGGCCAACGTCCTGACTTTC
- TRBJ2-2 TRBV12-2 17 - CASRLGLAGMNTGELFF TGTGCAAGTCGCTTAGGCTTAGCGGGGATGAACACCGGGGAGCTGTTTTTT
TRBD1 TRBJ2-1 TRBV27 15 - CASSLAGGTVNEQFF TGTGCCAGCAGTTTGGCAGGGGGAACCGTCAATGAGCAGTTCTTC
TRBD1 TRBJ2-7 TRBV27 17 few CASSLFLSTGVRNEQYF TGTGCCAGCAGTTTATTTCTATCAACAGGGGTCAGAAACGAGCAGTACTTC
- TRBJ1-3 TRBV7-2 15 - CASSSPRGSGNTIYF TGTGCCAGCAGCTCCCCCAGGGGTTCAGGAAACACCATATATTTT
TRBD1 TRBJ1-4 TRBV15 14 once CATSGGTGVEKLFF TGTGCCACCAGCGGCGGGACAGGGGTTGAAAAACTGTTTTTT
- TRBJ2-7 TRBV7-2 14 once CASSLQQGSYEQYF TGTGCCAGCAGCTTACAGCAGGGATCCTACGAGCAGTACTTC
- TRBJ1-5 TRBV6-6 14 few CASSYQTDNQPQHF TGTGCCAGCAGTTACCAAACAGATAATCAGCCCCAGCATTTT
- TRBJ1-2 TRBV7-2 14 - CASSLEPGNYGYTF TGTGCCAGCAGCTTAGAACCAGGGAACTATGGCTACACCTTC
TRBD1 TRBJ1-6 TRBV6-5 14 once CASRKTGRGSPLHF TGTGCCAGCAGAAAGACAGGGAGAGGTTCACCCCTCCACTTT
- TRBJ2-1 TRBV18 15 - CASSPAGPVVDEQFF TGTGCCAGCTCACCAGCGGGGCCTGTAGTTGATGAGCAGTTCTTC
- TRBJ2-1 TRBV6-6 16 few CASSYGEGFGYNEQFF TGTGCCAGCAGTTACGGCGAGGGTTTCGGCTACAATGAGCAGTTCTTC
- TRBJ2-1 TRBV4-2 15 - CASSQETSGYNEQFF TGTGCCAGCAGCCAAGAGACTAGTGGCTACAATGAGCAGTTCTTC
TRBD1 TRBJ2-7 TRBV18 14 few CASSPRDRAYEQYF TGTGCCAGCTCACCAAGGGACAGGGCCTACGAGCAGTACTTC
- TRBJ1-3 TRBV10-3 16 - CAISVASPSSGNTIYF TGTGCCATCAGTGTTGCAAGCCCGAGCTCTGGAAACACCATATATTTT
- TRBJ1-5 TRBV5-1 16 - CASSWWPHVSNQPQHF TGCGCCAGCAGCTGGTGGCCACATGTTAGCAATCAGCCCCAGCATTTT
TRBD2 TRBJ2-3 TRBV4-1 17 once CASSQGPATSERDTQYF TGCGCCAGCAGCCAAGGCCCCGCTACTAGCGAGAGAGATACGCAGTATTTT
- TRBJ1-6 TRBV5-6 17 - CASSLRGGGLYNSPLHF TGTGCCAGCAGCTTGAGGGGTGGGGGCCTCTATAATTCACCCCTCCACTTT
- TRBJ2-4 TRBV19 15 - CASSVRELAKNIQYF TGTGCCAGTAGTGTCCGAGAACTAGCCAAAAACATTCAGTACTTC
TRBD2 TRBJ2-1 TRBV25-1 12 - CASRAAGRGEFF TGTGCCAGCAGGGCCGCGGGGCGGGGGGAGTTCTTC
- TRBJ2-1 TRBV6-5 11 few CASRSPDEQFF TGTGCCAGCCGGTCCCCCGATGAGCAGTTCTTC
- TRBJ1-1 TRBV9 13 - CASSRGGRTEAFF TGTGCCAGCAGCAGAGGGGGTCGGACTGAAGCTTTCTTT
- TRBJ2-7 TRBV6-5 14 - CASSYQGGAYEQYF TGTGCCAGCAGTTACCAAGGCGGGGCCTACGAGCAGTACTTC
- TRBJ1-2 TRBV19 13 - CASSITQQYGYTF TGTGCCAGTAGTATTACACAACAGTATGGCTACACCTTC
TRBD1 TRBJ2-6 TRBV30 18 - CAWSVRRPGGAGANVLTF TGTGCCTGGAGTGTAAGACGTCCAGGGGGCGCTGGGGCCAACGTCCTGACTTTC
- TRBJ2-1 TRBV27 12 - CASSLGGGEQFF TGTGCCAGCAGTTTAGGGGGAGGTGAGCAGTTCTTC
TRBD1 TRBJ1-4 TRBV5-1 15 - CASSSRGQGSEKLFF TGCGCCAGCAGCTCCAGGGGACAGGGATCTGAAAAACTGTTTTTT
- TRBJ2-7 TRBV23-1 13 - CAGSRPTDYEQYF TGCGCCGGCAGTCGGCCCACCGACTACGAGCAGTACTTC
TRBD1 TRBJ2-3 TRBV10-2 14 - CASSPTGGPDTQYF TGCGCCAGCAGCCCAACAGGGGGGCCAGATACGCAGTATTTT
- TRBJ2-7 TRBV30 13 - CAWEETVGYEQYF TGTGCCTGGGAAGAAACAGTCGGATACGAGCAGTACTTC